This record concerns one TCR beta chain sequence. Its antigen remains unidentified. The assay was immunoSEQ multiplex PCR, and TCRdb's table has in-frame clones only and misses some. The repertoire includes tens of thousands of clones, approximately 86% of them detected once, and almost 8% sits in the top ten. The data originate from a study of T cell responses to AZD1222 COVID-19 vaccine. Study-level points and caveats: Reportedly, nearly half of unique spike TCRs recognized epitopes outside B.1.351/B.1.1.7 mutations. The donors showed a predominance of white British ancestry and of females, with possible underestimation of clonal diversity. Only a handful of AZD1222 recipients, six or seven in all, had baseline seropositivity.

The analysis combined second doses at about 4 or about 12 weeks. The sample was peripheral blood, taken 28 days after the second AZD1222 dose. This receptor was obtained from an adult who received the AZD1222 COVID-19 vaccine.

CDR3 bases: TGTGCCTGGAGCAGCCTTTTAAACAATGAGCAGTTCTTC. Translated: CAWSSLLNNEQFF. The chain links TRBV30 to TRBJ2-1; D gene ambiguous. Germline CDR1 and CDR2: GTSNPN and SVGIG (reference sequence). The CDR3 runs to 13 residues. V lost 3 bases to trimming and J lost 5 bases, with 11 bases between them.